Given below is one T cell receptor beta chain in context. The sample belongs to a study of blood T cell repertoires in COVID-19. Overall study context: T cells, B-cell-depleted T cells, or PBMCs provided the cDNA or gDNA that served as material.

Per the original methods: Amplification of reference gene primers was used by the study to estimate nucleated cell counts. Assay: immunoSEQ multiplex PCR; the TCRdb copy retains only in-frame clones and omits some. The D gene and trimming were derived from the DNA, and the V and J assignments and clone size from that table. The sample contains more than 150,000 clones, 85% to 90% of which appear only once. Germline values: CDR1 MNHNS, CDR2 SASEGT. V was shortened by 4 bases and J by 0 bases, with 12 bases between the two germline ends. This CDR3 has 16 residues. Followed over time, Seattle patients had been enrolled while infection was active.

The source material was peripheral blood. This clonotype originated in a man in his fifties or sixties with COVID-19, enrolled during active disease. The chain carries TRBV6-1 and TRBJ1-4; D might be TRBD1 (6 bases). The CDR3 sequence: CASSGWGTSTNEKLFF. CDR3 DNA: TGTGCCAGCAGTGGTTGGGGGACATCAACTAATGAAAAACTGTTTTTT.